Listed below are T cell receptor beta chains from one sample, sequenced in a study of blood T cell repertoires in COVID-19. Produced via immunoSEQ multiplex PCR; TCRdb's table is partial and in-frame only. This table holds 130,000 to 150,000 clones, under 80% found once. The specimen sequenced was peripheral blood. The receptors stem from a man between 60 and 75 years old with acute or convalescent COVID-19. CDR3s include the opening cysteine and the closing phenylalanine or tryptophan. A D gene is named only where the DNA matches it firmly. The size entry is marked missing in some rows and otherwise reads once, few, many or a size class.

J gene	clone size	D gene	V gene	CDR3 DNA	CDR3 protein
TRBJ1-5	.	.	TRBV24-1	TGTGCCACCAGTGATGACACTTATCAGCCCCAGCATTTT	CATSDDTYQPQHF
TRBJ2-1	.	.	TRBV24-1	TGTGCCACCAGTGATCCCCAGCGAATGAATGAGCAGTTCTTC	CATSDPQRMNEQFF
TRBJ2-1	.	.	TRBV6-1	TGTGCCAGCAGTGATCCGAACTTCGATGAGCAGTTCTTC	CASSDPNFDEQFF
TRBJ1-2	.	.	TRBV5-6	TGTGCCAGCAGCTTGGGGCGAGACAATGGCTACACCTTC	CASSLGRDNGYTF
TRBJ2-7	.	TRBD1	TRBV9	TGTGCCAGCAGCCCTGGGACAGCCTCCTACGAGCAGTACTTC	CASSPGTASYEQYF
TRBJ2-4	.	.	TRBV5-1	TGCGCCAGCAGCTTGGAAGGAGGTAAAGACATTCAGTACTTC	CASSLEGGKDIQYF
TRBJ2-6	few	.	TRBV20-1	TGCAGTGCTACAGGGGCCAACGTCCTGACTTTC	CSATGANVLTF
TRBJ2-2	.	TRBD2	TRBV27	TGTGCCAGCAGCCACGCAGGGTCAGGGCGGACTAGCGGGAGAGCGAACACCGGGGAGCTGTTTTTT	CASSHAGSGRTSGRANTGELFF
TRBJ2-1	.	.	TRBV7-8	TGTGCCAGCAGCCTAGAGGCAGGGGGGCATGAGCAGTTCTTC	CASSLEAGGHEQFF
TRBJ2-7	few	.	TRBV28	TGTGCCAGCAGTCCGGGACTGCCAGGGGAGCAGTACTTC	CASSPGLPGEQYF
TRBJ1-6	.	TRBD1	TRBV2	TGTGCCAGCAGGCGGACAGGGGATAATTCACCCCTCCACTTT	CASRRTGDNSPLHF